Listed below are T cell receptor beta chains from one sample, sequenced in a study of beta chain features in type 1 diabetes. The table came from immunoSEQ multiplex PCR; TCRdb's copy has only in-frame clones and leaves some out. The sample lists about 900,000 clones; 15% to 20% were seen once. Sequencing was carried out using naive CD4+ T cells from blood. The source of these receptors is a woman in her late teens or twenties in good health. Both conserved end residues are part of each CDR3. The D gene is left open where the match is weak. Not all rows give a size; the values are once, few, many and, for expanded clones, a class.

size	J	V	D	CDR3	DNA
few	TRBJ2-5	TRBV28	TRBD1	CASRRQGQETQYF	TGTGCCAGCAGGCGACAGGGACAAGAGACCCAGTACTTC
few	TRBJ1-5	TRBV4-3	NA	CASSQDLVRPQHF	TGCGCCAGCAGCCAAGATCTAGTCCGGCCCCAGCATTTT
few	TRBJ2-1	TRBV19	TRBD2	CASRLATYNEQFF	TGTGCCAGTAGACTAGCGACCTACAATGAGCAGTTCTTC
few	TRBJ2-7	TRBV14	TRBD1	CASYPSYYRGQTYEQYF	TGTGCCAGCTATCCTTCGTACTACAGGGGGCAAACCTACGAGCAGTACTTC
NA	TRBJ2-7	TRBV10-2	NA	CASKGGSGPSYEQYF	TGCGCCAGCAAGGGCGGATCTGGTCCCTCCTACGAGCAGTACTTC
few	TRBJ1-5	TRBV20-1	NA	CSVGKPGPQHF	TGCAGTGTAGGGAAGCCAGGGCCCCAGCATTTT
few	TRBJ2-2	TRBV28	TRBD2	CASSYAGGPNTGELFF	TGTGCCAGCAGTTACGCGGGAGGGCCGAACACCGGGGAGCTGTTTTTT
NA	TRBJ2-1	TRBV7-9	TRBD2	CASSLAGGFGEQFF	TGTGCCAGCAGCTTGGCGGGAGGGTTTGGAGAGCAGTTCTTC
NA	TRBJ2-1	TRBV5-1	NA	CASSLSLDEQFF	TGCGCCAGCAGCTTGAGCTTAGATGAGCAGTTCTTC
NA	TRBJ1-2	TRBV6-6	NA	CASSSLTLGGSYGYTF	TGTGCCAGCAGTTCCTTAACGTTGGGGGGCAGCTATGGCTACACCTTC
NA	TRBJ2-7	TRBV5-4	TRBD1	CASSRQGAYEQYF	TGTGCCAGCAGCCGACAGGGAGCCTACGAGCAGTACTTC
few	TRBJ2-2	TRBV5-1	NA	CASSRTLTGGELFF	TGCGCCAGCAGTCGGACCCTAACGGGCGGGGAGCTGTTTTTT
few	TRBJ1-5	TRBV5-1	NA	CASSLGPINQPQHF	TGCGCCAGCAGCTTGGGTCCAATCAATCAGCCCCAGCATTTT
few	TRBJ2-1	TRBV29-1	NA	CSVVSPSEQFF	TGCAGCGTTGTATCCCCCAGCGAGCAGTTCTTC
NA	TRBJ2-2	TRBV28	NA	CASSGDPPLGAGELFF	TGTGCCAGCAGTGGGGACCCTCCGTTGGGCGCCGGGGAGCTGTTTTTT
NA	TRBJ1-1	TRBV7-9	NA	CASSHSGMNTEAFF	TGTGCCAGCAGCCACTCGGGGATGAACACTGAAGCTTTCTTT
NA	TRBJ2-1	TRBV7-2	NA	CASSLWTAKYNEQFF	TGTGCCAGCAGCTTATGGACAGCGAAATACAATGAGCAGTTCTTC
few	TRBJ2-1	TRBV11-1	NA	CASGQLASDEQFF	TGTGCATCGGGACAACTAGCGAGCGATGAGCAGTTCTTC
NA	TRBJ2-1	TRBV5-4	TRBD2	CASSPGGTSAIYEQFF	TGTGCCAGCAGCCCGGGCGGGACTAGCGCAATCTATGAGCAGTTCTTC
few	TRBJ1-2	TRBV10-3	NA	CAISDGEGGYTF	TGTGCCATCAGCGATGGTGAGGGCGGCTACACCTTC
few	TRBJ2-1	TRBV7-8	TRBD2	CASSPTRLAGGLDEQFF	TGTGCCAGCAGCCCTACCCGACTAGCGGGAGGACTCGATGAGCAGTTCTTC
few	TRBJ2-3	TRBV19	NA	CASSKQEAWIDTQYF	TGTGCCAGTAGCAAACAGGAGGCTTGGATAGATACGCAGTATTTT
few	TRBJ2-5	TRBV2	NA	CASLEAEYQETQYF	TGTGCCAGCTTAGAAGCCGAGTACCAAGAGACCCAGTACTTC
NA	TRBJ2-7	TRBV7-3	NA	CASSPIATTYEQYF	TGTGCCAGCAGCCCCATTGCTACCACCTACGAGCAGTACTTC
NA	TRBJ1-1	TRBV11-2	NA	CASSTNRRGLKMNTEAFF	TGTGCCAGCAGCACGAACAGGCGGGGTCTCAAAATGAACACTGAAGCTTTCTTT
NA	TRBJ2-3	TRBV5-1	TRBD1	CASSSRDRGLGTQYF	TGCGCCAGCAGCTCCCGGGACAGGGGCCTGGGTACGCAGTATTTT
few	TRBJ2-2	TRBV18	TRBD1	CASSRDRGSSTGELFF	TGTGCCAGCTCACGAGACAGGGGTAGTTCGACCGGGGAGCTGTTTTTT
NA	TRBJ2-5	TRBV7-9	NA	CASTAGWGRETQYF	TGTGCCAGCACCGCCGGGTGGGGCCGGGAGACCCAGTACTTC
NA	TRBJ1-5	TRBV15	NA	CATSRAGRVYQPQHF	TGTGCCACCAGCAGAGCCGGCCGAGTATATCAGCCCCAGCATTTT
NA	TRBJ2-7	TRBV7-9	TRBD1	CASARVSGGYHEQYF	TGTGCCAGCGCGAGGGTGTCAGGGGGCTACCACGAGCAGTACTTC
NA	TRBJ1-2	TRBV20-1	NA	CSGFTPIF	TGCAGTGGCTTTACCCCCATATTC
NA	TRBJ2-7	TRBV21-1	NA	CASSTHRFQTLYEQYF	TGTGCCAGCAGCACACACAGGTTTCAAACCCTATACGAGCAGTACTTC
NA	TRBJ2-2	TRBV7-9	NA	CASSLRPETETGELFF	TGTGCCAGCAGCTTAAGACCCGAGACTGAGACCGGGGAGCTGTTTTTT
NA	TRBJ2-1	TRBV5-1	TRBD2	CASSAGTSGLNEQFF	TGCGCCAGCAGTGCGGGGACTAGCGGTCTCAATGAGCAGTTCTTC
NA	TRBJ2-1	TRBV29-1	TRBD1	CSVAVVGQGQFF	TGCAGCGTTGCTGTCGTTGGACAGGGGCAGTTCTTC
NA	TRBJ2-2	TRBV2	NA	CASSGGIRSHTGELFF	TGTGCCAGCAGTGGAGGGATAAGGAGTCATACCGGGGAGCTGTTTTTT
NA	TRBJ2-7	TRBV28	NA	CASSFWLPAGEQYF	TGTGCCAGCAGTTTCTGGCTACCTGCAGGCGAGCAGTACTTC
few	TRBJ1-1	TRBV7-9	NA	CASSLRGPSNTEAFF	TGTGCCAGCAGCCTTAGGGGTCCAAGTAACACTGAAGCTTTCTTT
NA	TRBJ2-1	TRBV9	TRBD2	CASSVDPSGNEQFF	TGTGCCAGCAGCGTAGATCCTAGCGGCAATGAGCAGTTCTTC
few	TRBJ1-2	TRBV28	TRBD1	CASTGQGAGGYGYTF	TGTGCCAGCACGGGACAGGGGGCCGGGGGCTATGGCTACACCTTC
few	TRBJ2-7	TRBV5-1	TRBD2	CASSFAAGDSYEQYF	TGCGCCAGCAGCTTCGCAGCGGGAGATTCATACGAGCAGTACTTC
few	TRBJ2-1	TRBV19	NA	CASSLKTSSYNEQFF	TGTGCCAGTAGTTTAAAGACTAGTTCCTACAATGAGCAGTTCTTC
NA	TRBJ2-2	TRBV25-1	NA	CASARRGTGELFF	TGTGCCAGCGCCCGGAGAGGCACCGGGGAGCTGTTTTTT